Presented here are 29 T cell receptor beta chains from one specimen sequenced in a study of T cell responses to AZD1222 COVID-19 vaccine. TCRdb's table, derived via immunoSEQ multiplex PCR, lists solely in-frame clones and lacks some. Of about 94,000 clones in the sample, approximately 90% were seen once. The source was peripheral blood, collected on day 0 of AZD1222 vaccination. All receptors derive from an adult in good health.

This clone was counted only a few times. The gene calls are TRBV27 and TRBJ2-1, with D possibly called TRBD1 or TRBD2 (6 bases each). In germline, CDR1 is MNHEY, CDR2 SMNVEV (reference sequence). V was shortened by 6 bases and J by 15 bases, with 21 bases between the two germline ends. The CDR3 spans 13 residues. The CDR3 region is CASRLPGAQESFF. The CDR3 bases are TGTGCCAGCAGGCTACCGGGGGCCCAAGAGTCGTTCTTC.

The gene calls are TRBV30 and TRBJ2-1; D might be TRBD2 (5 bases). This CDR3 contains 13 residues. Germline V gene sequence: CDR1 GTSNPN, CDR2 SVGIG (reference sequence). V lost 3 bases to trimming and J lost 5 bases, with 11 bases between them. The DNA for the CDR3 is TGTGCCTGGAGCCGTCAGGAGGACAATGAGCAGTTCTTC. Encoded protein: CAWSRQEDNEQFF.

The J gene is TRBJ2-3, the V gene TRBV10-3; D not certain. Germline-derived CDR1 and CDR2 are ENHRY and SYGVKD. Trimming removed 3 bases at V and 2 bases at J, with 15 bases between. The CDR3 is 16 residues long. The CDR3 DNA sequence: TGTGCCATCAGTGATGTACGGAGCTCCTCCACAGATACGCAGTATTTT. The encoded protein is CAISDVRSSSTDTQYF.

The sample holds one count of this clone. V and J are TRBV30 and TRBJ2-7; 8 bases are a match to TRBD1. There are 16 residues in the CDR3. CDR1 and CDR2 (germline): GTSNPN, SVGIG (reference sequence). V lost 4 bases and J lost 4; bases outside the gene matches: 15. Here the CDR3 reads CAWNRGNGQGRYEQYF. CDR3 in DNA: TGTGCCTGGAACCGGGGCAACGGACAGGGAAGGTACGAGCAGTACTTC.

V usage is TRBV4-3 and J usage is TRBJ1-2, with 7 nucleotides matching TRBD1. Germline CDR1 is LGHNA and CDR2 is YSLEER. Germline trimming cut 1 base from V and 0 bases from J; bases unmatched to any gene: 5. The CDR3 totals 16 residues. In nucleotides, the CDR3 is TGCGCCAGCAGCCAAGCCGACAGGGCAGCTAACTATGGCTACACCTTC. It is translated as CASSQADRAANYGYTF.

This clone appeared a single time. The chain uses TRBV11-2 and TRBJ1-1, with no clear D. The germline V gene has CDR1 SGHAT and CDR2 FQNNGV. V gave up 1 base and J gave up 0 bases, with 12 bases separating them. CDR3 size: 16 residues. The CDR3 spells CASSLVMGQVNTEAFF. The CDR3 region has the DNA TGTGCCAGCAGCTTAGTCATGGGTCAAGTGAACACTGAAGCTTTCTTT.

The count of this clone is one. The chain uses TRBV29-1 and TRBJ1-6; the match to TRBD1 covers 7 bases. Losses at the gene ends were 7 bases for V and 1 base for J; bases not matched to a gene: 16. CDR1 is SQVTM, CDR2 ANQGSEA, per germline. The CDR3 length is 18 residues. The CDR3 region is CSAPLGQLSSSYNSPLHF. In nucleotides, the CDR3 is TGCAGCGCGCCACTGGGACAGCTTTCCTCATCCTATAATTCACCCCTCCACTTT.

V usage is TRBV30 and J usage is TRBJ1-2, with 9 bases identical to TRBD1. The CDR3 extends over 14 amino acids. V gave up 3 bases and J gave up 5 bases; unmatched junction bases: 7. Per germline, CDR1 GTSNPN and CDR2 SVGIG (reference sequence). In nucleotides, the CDR3 is TGTGCCTGGAGGGAACAGGGGGCCCGGTATGGCTACACCTTC. Translating gives CAWREQGARYGYTF.

The chain couples TRBV5-1 to TRBJ1-4; 8 positions agree with TRBD1. The CDR3 contains 15 residues. The V gene end was trimmed by 4 bases and the J gene end by 8 bases; junction bases not matched to a gene: 10. From germline, CDR1 is SGHRS and CDR2 YFSETQ. CDR3 nucleotides: TGCGCCAGCAGCAAATGGACAGGGAGGAACGAAAAACTGTTTTTT. This translates into CASSKWTGRNEKLFF.

The chain uses TRBV5-5 and TRBJ2-3, with 14 nucleotides matching TRBD2. CDR1 SGHKS and CDR2 YYEKEE come from the germline V gene (reference sequence). The trim removed 5 bases at V and 0 bases at J, leaving 8 bases unmatched. The CDR3 length is 18 residues. This CDR3 reads CASRVGLAGVFSTDTQYF. The DNA of the CDR3 is TGTGCCAGCAGGGTGGGACTAGCGGGGGTTTTTAGCACAGATACGCAGTATTTT.

V gene TRBV6-2 or TRBV6-3 combines with J gene TRBJ2-5, with 9 bases fitting TRBD2. Germline CDR1 is MNHEY and CDR2 is SVGEGT. This CDR3 comprises 16 residues. V shed 2 bases, J shed 3 bases, and the junction held 7 bases outside the gene matches. The chain's CDR3 is CASSYDLAGTKETQYF. The CDR3 DNA follows: TGTGCCAGCAGTTACGATCTAGCGGGGACTAAAGAGACCCAGTACTTC.

The V and J genes are TRBV7-2 and TRBJ1-2; possible D gene TRBD1, 5 bases. The CDR3 contains 14 residues. Trimming stripped 2 bases from V and 2 bases from J, with 9 bases between. Germline lookup yields CDR1 SGHTA and CDR2 FQGNSA. DNA for the CDR3: TGTGCCAGCAGCTTACAGGGTGACAACTATGGCTACACCTTC. Protein sequence: CASSLQGDNYGYTF.

The rearrangement uses TRBV24-1 and TRBJ2-3, with TRBD2 identical over 12 bases. V dropped 10 bases and J dropped 5; count of bases not matched to a gene: 3. This CDR3 is 13 amino acids long. Looked up from germline, CDR1 is KGHDR and CDR2 is SFDVKD. The CDR3 DNA reads as TGTGCCACGGGGACTAGCGGGTTAGATACGCAGTATTTT. Its translation: CATGTSGLDTQYF.

The rearrangement joins TRBV10-3 to TRBJ1-6; a weak D match, TRBD1 (5 bases). Trimming stripped 0 bases from V and 7 bases from J, with 10 bases between. Germline values: CDR1 ENHRY, CDR2 SYGVKD. The CDR3 contains 15 residues. CDR3 DNA: TGTGCCATCAGTGAGTCTACAGGTCTAAATTCACCCCTCCACTTT. The encoded protein is CAISESTGLNSPLHF.

The V gene is TRBV7-8, the J gene TRBJ2-1; 8 bases map to TRBD1. The germline V gene has CDR1 SGHVS and CDR2 FQNEAQ. V lost 4 bases and J lost 10; bases outside the gene matches: 6. The CDR3 spans 13 residues. CDR3 in DNA: TGTGCCAGCAGCTCTCGGACAGGGACCGAGCAGTTCTTC. Translated, it gives CASSSRTGTEQFF.

The chain is built from TRBV6-5 and TRBJ1-2; D gene unclear. This CDR3 has 13 residues. The germline V and J ends were trimmed by 6 bases and 10 bases, with 18 bases remaining between them. Germline CDR1 is MNHEY and CDR2 is SVGAGI. Here the CDR3 DNA reads TGTGCCAGCAGAGAGACTCAGGTACCCCACTACACCTTC. Amino acid sequence: CASRETQVPHYTF.

The chain is built from TRBV7-2 and TRBJ2-5; weak D call: TRBD2 (7 bases). From germline, CDR1 is SGHTA and CDR2 FQGNSA. Trimming left V 3 bases short and J 5 bases short, with 19 bases between. This CDR3 has 16 amino acids. The CDR3, as DNA: TGTGCCAGCAGCTTCGCTCTAGGGGAGGGGGGGGAGACCCAGTACTTC. Protein sequence: CASSFALGEGGETQYF.

The chain joins TRBV3-1 (or the pseudogene TRBV3-2) to TRBJ1-1, with TRBD1 matching over 9 bases. V trimming: 4 bases; J trimming: 1 base; junction bases outside the gene matches: 10. The CDR3 length is 17 residues. CDR1 and CDR2 from the germline V gene are LGHDT and YNNKEL (reference sequence). Here the CDR3 reads CASSLQTGGLQNTEAFF. The CDR3 bases are TGTGCCAGCAGCCTTCAAACAGGGGGCCTCCAGAACACTGAAGCTTTCTTT.

The chain is built from TRBV7-2 and TRBJ2-3, with 10 bases matching TRBD2. With 3 bases clipped from V and 0 bases from J, the junction kept 0 bases outside the gene matches. Germline V gene sequence: CDR1 SGHTA, CDR2 FQGNSA. The CDR3 consists of 15 residues. The CDR3 loop is CASSLGLASTDTQYF. The CDR3 DNA is TGTGCCAGCAGCTTGGGACTAGCGAGCACAGATACGCAGTATTTT.

This clone was seen a handful of times. This chain connects TRBV16 to TRBJ1-4, with D hard to call. This CDR3 region has 11 residues. Germline loops: CDR1 KGHSY, CDR2 FQNENV. V was trimmed by 4 bases and J by 14 bases, leaving 11 bases between them. The CDR3 sequence is CASSPGRSLFF. Written as DNA, the CDR3 is TGTGCCAGCAGCCCTGGACGGAGCCTGTTTTTT.

The count of this clone is one. V is TRBV3-1 (or the pseudogene TRBV3-2) and J is TRBJ1-4; D is uncertain. Trimming stripped 6 bases from V and 0 bases from J, with 8 bases between. Germline CDR1 is LGHDT and CDR2 is YNNKEL (reference sequence). The CDR3 is 14 residues long. CDR3 amino acids: CASSRQATNEKLFF. The DNA of the CDR3 is TGTGCCAGCAGTCGTCAAGCAACTAATGAAAAACTGTTTTTT.

The chain couples TRBV6-5 to TRBJ2-7, with unresolved D. This CDR3 spans 14 amino acids. The V and J ends lost 2 bases and 0 bases respectively, with 8 bases between them. CDR1 is MNHEY, CDR2 SVGAGI, per germline. This CDR3 reads CASSYRAGSYEQYF. The DNA of the CDR3 is TGTGCCAGCAGTTACCGGGCAGGCTCCTACGAGCAGTACTTC.

This sequence joins TRBV19 and TRBJ1-5; TRBD1 might be the D (5 bases). CDR3 length equals 13 residues. CDR1 and CDR2 from the germline V gene are LNHDA and SQIVND (reference sequence). Trimming took 2 bases from V and 6 from J, leaving 8 bases between them. The DNA of the CDR3 is TGTGCCAGTAGTATAAAAGGGGTTCAGCCCCAGCATTTT. Its translation is CASSIKGVQPQHF.

The chain joins TRBV28 to TRBJ1-1; D gene unclear. The CDR3 has 14 amino acids. V gave up 6 bases and J gave up 1 base, with 12 bases separating them. Germline CDR1 and CDR2: MDHEN and SYDVKM. The CDR3 region has the DNA TGTGCCAGCAGCCTAATCAGGTCGAACACTGAAGCTTTCTTT. Amino acids: CASSLIRSNTEAFF.

The chain couples TRBV5-1 to TRBJ2-6, with D perhaps matching TRBD2 (6 bases). The CDR3 runs to 16 residues. Germline-derived CDR1 and CDR2 are SGHRS and YFSETQ. Trimming removed 4 bases at V and 2 bases at J, with 13 bases between. The CDR3 spells CASSKEGTPGANVLTF. The CDR3 nucleotides read TGCGCCAGCAGCAAGGAGGGGACCCCTGGGGCCAACGTCCTGACTTTC.

The DNA for the CDR3 is TGTGCCAGCAGTTACTCGGGGGAGTACGAGCAGTACTTC. This codes for CASSYSGEYEQYF. The J gene is TRBJ2-7, the V gene TRBV6-5; possibly TRBD1 or TRBD2 for D (5 bases each). CDR1 and CDR2 from the germline V gene are MNHEY and SVGAGI. The CDR3 is 13 residues long. V was pared by 0 bases and J by 4 bases, with 7 bases between.

This sequence joins TRBV19 and TRBJ2-1; 9 nucleotides agree with TRBD2. The germline V gene has CDR1 LNHDA and CDR2 SQIVND (reference sequence). The CDR3 sequence is 15 residues long. Trimming took 6 bases from V and 6 from J; bases not matched to a gene: 9. DNA of the CDR3: TGTGCCAGTAGAACTGCGGGGGGGCCTTCCAATGAGCAGTTCTTC. Amino acids: CASRTAGGPSNEQFF.

The rearrangement uses TRBV10-2 and TRBJ1-5; no clear D. Trimming left V 2 bases short and J 8 bases short, with 16 bases between. Germline values: CDR1 WSHSY, CDR2 SAAADI. The CDR3 totals 15 residues. Written as DNA, the CDR3 is TGCGCCAGCAGTGAGGCACATCCCCCCGAGGAGCCCCAGCATTTT. This gives the protein CASSEAHPPEEPQHF.

The chain links TRBV10-2 to TRBJ2-7; tentatively, D is TRBD1 (8 bases). The germline gives CDR1 WSHSY, CDR2 SAAADI. V was trimmed by 0 bases and J by 4 bases, leaving 13 bases between them. The CDR3 runs 15 residues. The DNA of the CDR3 is TGCGCCAGCAGTGAGTCAGAACAGGGGGGGTACGAGCAGTACTTC. Translation gives CASSESEQGGYEQYF.